The clone carrying this TCR beta chain was found a few times. What it binds is not known. The sample originates from a study of cytotoxic CD8 clonotypes in ibrutinib-treated CLL. Study as a whole: After median 68 months, approximately 14 stayed in remission, some 12 progressed; responses roughly 25 partial, 2 complete. Whole-study results and caveats: Clonality increased at ibrutinib response, then returned toward baseline at progression. Measured clonality at baseline was greater than in age-matched healthy donors and tracked with circulating CD8+ T-cell counts.

Clones were sequenced by immunoSEQ multiplex PCR, and TCRdb holds only the in-frame ones, with some missing. The sample has some 130,000 clones, 80% to 90% seen once. The CDR3 runs to 14 residues. Germline V CDR1 and CDR2: SGHVS, FNYEAQ. V lost 5 bases, J lost 4 bases, and 14 bases lay in between. The sequenced sample was PBMCs, obtained after 24 months of ibrutinib treatment. This chain links TRBV7-6 with TRBJ2-5; D is ambiguous. The origin of this receptor is a human donor with chronic lymphocytic leukemia. The CDR3 loop is CASSPPGQLETQYF. Written as DNA, the CDR3 is TGTGCCAGCAGCCCACCGGGCCAACTAGAGACCCAGTACTTC.